Listed here is a single T cell receptor (beta chain). This record belongs to a study of blood T cell repertoires in COVID-19. Overall study: Collection of acute and convalescent COVID-19 samples took place in the United States, Italy and Spain. From T cells, B-cell-depleted T cells, or PBMCs came the material, which was cDNA or gDNA.

Methods used by the authors: It was from reference gene primer amplification that nucleated cell counts were estimated. Method: immunoSEQ multiplex PCR; TCRdb's copy keeps in-frame clones and lacks some. That table furnishes V, J and clone size, whereas the DNA furnished D and trimming. The table has approximately 110,000 clones, around 83% seen once. The V gene end was trimmed by 0 bases and the J gene end by 0 bases; junction bases not matched to a gene: 1. CDR1 is LGHDT and CDR2 is YNNKEL in the germline V gene (reference sequence). CDR3 length equals 15 residues. The chain couples TRBV3-1 (or the pseudogene TRBV3-2) to TRBJ1-2; 7 bases fit TRBD1. The specimen was peripheral blood. The source of this sequence is a woman aged 80 or older with acute or convalescent COVID-19. The CDR3 here is CASSQEGGTNYGYTF. The DNA for the CDR3 is TGTGCCAGCAGCCAAGAAGGGGGCACTAACTATGGCTACACCTTC.